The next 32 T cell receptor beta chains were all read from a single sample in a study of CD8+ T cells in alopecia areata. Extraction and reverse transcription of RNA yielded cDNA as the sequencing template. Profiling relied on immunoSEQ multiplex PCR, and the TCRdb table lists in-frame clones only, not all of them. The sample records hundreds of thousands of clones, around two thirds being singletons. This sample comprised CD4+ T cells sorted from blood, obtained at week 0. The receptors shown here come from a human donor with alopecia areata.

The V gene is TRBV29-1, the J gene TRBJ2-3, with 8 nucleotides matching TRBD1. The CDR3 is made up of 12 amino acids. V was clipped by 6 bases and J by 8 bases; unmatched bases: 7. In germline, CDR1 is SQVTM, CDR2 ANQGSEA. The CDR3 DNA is TGCAGCGTAGCACAGGGGGACCGTACGCAGTATTTT. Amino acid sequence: CSVAQGDRTQYF.

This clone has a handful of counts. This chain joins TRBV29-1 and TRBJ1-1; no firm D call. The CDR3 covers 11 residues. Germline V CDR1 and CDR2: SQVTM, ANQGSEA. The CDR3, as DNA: TGCAGTTCTGGAAGGAACACTGAAGCTTTCTTT. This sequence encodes CSSGRNTEAFF.

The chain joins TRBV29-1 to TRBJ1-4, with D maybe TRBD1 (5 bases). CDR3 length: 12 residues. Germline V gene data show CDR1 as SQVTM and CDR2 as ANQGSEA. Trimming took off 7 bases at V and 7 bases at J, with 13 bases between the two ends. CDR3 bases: TGCAGCGCCTGCTCTGGGACTGAAAAACTGTTTTTT. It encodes CSACSGTEKLFF.

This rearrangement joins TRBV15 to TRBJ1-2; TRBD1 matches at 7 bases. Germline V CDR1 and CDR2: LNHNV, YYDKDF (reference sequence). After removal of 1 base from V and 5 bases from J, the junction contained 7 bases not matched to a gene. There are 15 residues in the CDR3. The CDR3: CATSRGQGGGYGYTF. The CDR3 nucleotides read TGTGCCACCAGCAGAGGACAGGGAGGGGGTTATGGCTACACCTTC.

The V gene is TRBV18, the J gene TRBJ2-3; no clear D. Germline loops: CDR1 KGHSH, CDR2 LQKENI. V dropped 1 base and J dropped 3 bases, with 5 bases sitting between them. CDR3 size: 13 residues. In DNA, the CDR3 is TGTGCCAGCTCACCACGGGTTACAGATACGCAGTATTTT. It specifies CASSPRVTDTQYF.

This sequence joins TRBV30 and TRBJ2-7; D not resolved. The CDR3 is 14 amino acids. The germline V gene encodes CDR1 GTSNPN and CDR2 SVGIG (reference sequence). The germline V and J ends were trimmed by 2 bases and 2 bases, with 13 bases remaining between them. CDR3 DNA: TGTGCCTGGAGTTTCGATCTCGAGGCCTACGAGCAGTACTTC. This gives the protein CAWSFDLEAYEQYF.

CDR3 amino acids: CASSETTGYGYTF. CDR3 sequence (DNA): TGTGCCAGCAGTGAAACCACAGGGTATGGCTACACCTTC. The chain employs TRBV6-1 and TRBJ1-2, with D maybe TRBD1 (6 bases). The CDR3 extends over 13 amino acids. CDR1 is MNHNS, CDR2 SASEGT, per germline. Trimming pared 2 bases from V and 5 bases from J, leaving 9 bases between.

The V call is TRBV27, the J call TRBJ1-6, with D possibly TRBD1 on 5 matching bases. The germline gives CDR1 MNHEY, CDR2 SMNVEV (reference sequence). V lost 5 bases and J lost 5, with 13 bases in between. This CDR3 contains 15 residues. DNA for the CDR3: TGTGCCAGCAGTAGGCGGACGGGGGATAATTCACCCCTCCACTTT. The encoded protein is CASSRRTGDNSPLHF.

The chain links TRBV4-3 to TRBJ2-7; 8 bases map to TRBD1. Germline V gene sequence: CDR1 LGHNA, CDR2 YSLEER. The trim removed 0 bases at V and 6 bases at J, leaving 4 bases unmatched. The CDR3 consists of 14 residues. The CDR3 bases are TGCGCCAGCAGCCAAGACGGCGACAGGGGCGAGCAGTACTTC. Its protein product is CASSQDGDRGEQYF.

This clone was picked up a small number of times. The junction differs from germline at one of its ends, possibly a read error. CDR3 sequence reads: CASSHEAGGRGETQYF. The CDR3 DNA follows: TGTGCTAGCAGCCATGAAGCGGGGGGACGAGGAGAGACCCAGTACTTC. The chain carries TRBV7-7 and TRBJ2-5, with 9 bases fitting TRBD2. This CDR3 has 16 residues. CDR1 is SSHAT and CDR2 is FNYEAQ in the germline V gene (reference sequence).

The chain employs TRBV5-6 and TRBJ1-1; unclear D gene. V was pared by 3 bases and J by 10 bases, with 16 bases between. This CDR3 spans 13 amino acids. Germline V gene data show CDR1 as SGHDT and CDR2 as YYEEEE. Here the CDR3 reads CASSSDPSGSAFF. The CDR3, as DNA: TGTGCCAGCAGCTCTGACCCCAGCGGATCAGCTTTCTTT. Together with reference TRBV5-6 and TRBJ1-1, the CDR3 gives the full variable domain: DAGVTQSPTHLIKTRGQQVTLRCSPKSGHDTVSWYQQALGQGPQFIFQYYEEEERQRGNFPDRFSGHQFPNYSSELNVNALLLGDSALYLCASSSDPSGSAFFGQGTRLTVV.

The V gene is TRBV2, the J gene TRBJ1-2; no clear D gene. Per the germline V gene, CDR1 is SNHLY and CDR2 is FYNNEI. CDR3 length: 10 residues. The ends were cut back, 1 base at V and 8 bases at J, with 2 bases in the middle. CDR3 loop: CASSEEGYTF. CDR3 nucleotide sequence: TGTGCCAGCAGTGAAGAGGGCTACACCTTC.

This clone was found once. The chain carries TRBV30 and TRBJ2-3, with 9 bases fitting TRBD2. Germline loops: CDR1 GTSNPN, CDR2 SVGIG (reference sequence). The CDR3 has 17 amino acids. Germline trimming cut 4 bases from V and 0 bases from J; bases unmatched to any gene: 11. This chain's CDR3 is CAWTSGVIRTSTDTQYF. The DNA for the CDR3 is TGTGCCTGGACTAGCGGGGTGATAAGAACTAGCACAGATACGCAGTATTTT.

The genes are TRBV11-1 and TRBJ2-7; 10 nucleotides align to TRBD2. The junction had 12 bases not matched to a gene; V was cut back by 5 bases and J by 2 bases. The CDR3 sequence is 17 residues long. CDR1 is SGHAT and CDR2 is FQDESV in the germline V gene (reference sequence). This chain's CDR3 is CASSRNLIAGGTYEQYF. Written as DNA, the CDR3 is TGTGCCAGCAGCCGGAACCTTATAGCGGGAGGAACCTACGAGCAGTACTTC.

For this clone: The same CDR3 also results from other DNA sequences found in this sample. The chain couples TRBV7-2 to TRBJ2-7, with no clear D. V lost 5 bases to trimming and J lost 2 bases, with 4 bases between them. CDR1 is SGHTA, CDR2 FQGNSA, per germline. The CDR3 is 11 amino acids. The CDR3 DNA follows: TGTGCCAGCAGCGCGACCTACGAGCAGTACTTC. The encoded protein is CASSATYEQYF.

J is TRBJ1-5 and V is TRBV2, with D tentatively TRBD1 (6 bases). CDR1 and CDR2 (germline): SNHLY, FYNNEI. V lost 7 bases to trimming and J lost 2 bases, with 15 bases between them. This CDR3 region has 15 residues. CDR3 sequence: CASTAGDHGNQPQHF. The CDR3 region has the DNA TGTGCCAGCACAGCAGGGGATCACGGCAATCAGCCCCAGCATTTT.

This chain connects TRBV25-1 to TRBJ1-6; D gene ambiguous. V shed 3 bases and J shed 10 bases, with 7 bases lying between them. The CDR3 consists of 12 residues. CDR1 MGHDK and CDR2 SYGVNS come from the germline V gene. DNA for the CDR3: TGTGCCAGCAGTGACCCTCCCTCACCCCTCCACTTT. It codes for CASSDPPSPLHF.

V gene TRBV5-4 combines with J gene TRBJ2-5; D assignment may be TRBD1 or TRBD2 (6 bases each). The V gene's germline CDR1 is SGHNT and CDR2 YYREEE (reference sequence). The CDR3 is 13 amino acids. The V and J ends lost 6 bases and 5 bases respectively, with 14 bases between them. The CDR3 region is CASKRGAGETQYF. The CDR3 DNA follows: TGTGCCAGCAAGAGGGGGGCAGGGGAGACCCAGTACTTC.

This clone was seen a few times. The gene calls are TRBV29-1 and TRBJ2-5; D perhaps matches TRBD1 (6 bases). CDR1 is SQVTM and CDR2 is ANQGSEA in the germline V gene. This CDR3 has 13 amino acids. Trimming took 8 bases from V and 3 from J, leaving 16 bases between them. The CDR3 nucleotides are TGCAGCATACACCGAGGGGGAAAAGAGACCCAGTACTTC. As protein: CSIHRGGKETQYF.

The DNA for the CDR3 is TGTGCCAGCAGCTTTCAGTGGCTAACAGATACGCAGTATTTT. This sequence encodes CASSFQWLTDTQYF. The chain joins TRBV5-6 to TRBJ2-3; the D is unclear. This CDR3 comprises 14 residues. The V gene's germline CDR1 is SGHDT and CDR2 YYEEEE. The V gene lost 2 bases and the J gene lost 3 bases, with 10 bases spanning the gap.

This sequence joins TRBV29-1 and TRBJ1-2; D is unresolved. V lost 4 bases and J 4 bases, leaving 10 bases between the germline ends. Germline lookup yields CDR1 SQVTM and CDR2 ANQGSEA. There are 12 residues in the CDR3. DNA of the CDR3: TGCAGCGTTGTCGGCAGTCCCTATGGCTACACCTTC. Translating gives CSVVGSPYGYTF.

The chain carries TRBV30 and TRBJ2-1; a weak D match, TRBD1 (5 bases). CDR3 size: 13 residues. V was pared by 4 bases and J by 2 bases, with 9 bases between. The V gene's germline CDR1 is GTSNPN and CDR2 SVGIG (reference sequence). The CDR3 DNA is TGTGCCTGGACAGGGTCCACCTACAATGAGCAGTTCTTC. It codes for CAWTGSTYNEQFF.

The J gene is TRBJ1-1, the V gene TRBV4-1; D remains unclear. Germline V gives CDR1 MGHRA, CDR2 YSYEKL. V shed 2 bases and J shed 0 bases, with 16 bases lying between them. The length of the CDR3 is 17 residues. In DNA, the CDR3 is TGCGCCAGCAGCCAACTTCGGGGAGTGCGGGTGAACACTGAAGCTTTCTTT. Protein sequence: CASSQLRGVRVNTEAFF.

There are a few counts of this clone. CDR3 region: CASRPQGYYGYTF. CDR3 in DNA: TGTGCCAGCAGACCACAGGGCTACTATGGCTACACCTTC. V gene TRBV6-1 combines with J gene TRBJ1-2; TRBD1 might be the D (6 bases). Germline-derived CDR1 and CDR2 are MNHNS and SASEGT. V was clipped by 6 bases and J by 3 bases, with 11 bases between them. This CDR3 has 13 amino acids.

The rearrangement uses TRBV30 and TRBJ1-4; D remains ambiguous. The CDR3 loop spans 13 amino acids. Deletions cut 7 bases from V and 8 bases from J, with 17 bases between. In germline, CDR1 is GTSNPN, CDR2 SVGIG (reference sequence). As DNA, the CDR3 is TGTGCCTCAAACATGAAAGGAGGCGAAAAACTGTTTTTT. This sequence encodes CASNMKGGEKLFF.

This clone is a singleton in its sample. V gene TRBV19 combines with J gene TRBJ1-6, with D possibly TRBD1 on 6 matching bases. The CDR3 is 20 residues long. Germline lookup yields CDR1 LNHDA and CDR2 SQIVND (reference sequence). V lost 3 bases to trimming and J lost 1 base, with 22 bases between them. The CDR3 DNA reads TGTGCCAGTAGTATGGGGGAATCACAGGGTCGGCGGTCCTATAATTCACCCCTCCACTTT. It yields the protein CASSMGESQGRRSYNSPLHF.

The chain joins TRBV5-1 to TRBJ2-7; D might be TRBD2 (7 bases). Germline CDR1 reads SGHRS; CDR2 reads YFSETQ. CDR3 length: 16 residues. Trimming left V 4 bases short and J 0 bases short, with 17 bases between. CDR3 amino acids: CASSPERGHTSYEQYF. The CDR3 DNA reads TGCGCCAGCAGCCCCGAGCGGGGACATACCTCCTACGAGCAGTACTTC.

In DNA form, the CDR3 reads TGTGCCAGCAGTCAAGGACAGGGGCGCGGCTACACCTTC. Translating it yields CASSQGQGRGYTF. V gene TRBV2 combines with J gene TRBJ1-2; TRBD1 aligns across 9 bases. Germline V gene data show CDR1 as SNHLY and CDR2 as FYNNEI. The CDR3 consists of 13 residues. V dropped 5 bases and J dropped 8; count of bases not matched to a gene: 6.

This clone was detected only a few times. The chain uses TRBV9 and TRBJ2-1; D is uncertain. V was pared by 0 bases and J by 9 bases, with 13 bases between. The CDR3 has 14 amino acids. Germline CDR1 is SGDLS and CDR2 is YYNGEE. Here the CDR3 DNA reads TGTGCCAGCAGCGTAGAAGTGATAGGCTCTGAGCAGTTCTTC. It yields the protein CASSVEVIGSEQFF. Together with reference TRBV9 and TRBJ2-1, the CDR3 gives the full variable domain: DSGVTQTPKHLITATGQRVTLRCSPRSGDLSVYWYQQSLDQGLQFLIQYYNGEERAKGNILERFSAQQFPDLHSELNLSSLELGDSALYFCASSVEVIGSEQFFGPGTRLTVL.

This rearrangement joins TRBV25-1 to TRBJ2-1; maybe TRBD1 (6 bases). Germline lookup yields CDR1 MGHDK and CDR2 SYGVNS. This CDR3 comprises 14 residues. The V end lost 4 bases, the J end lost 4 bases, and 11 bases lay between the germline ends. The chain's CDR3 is CASSVGTPYNEQFF. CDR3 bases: TGTGCCAGCAGTGTCGGGACACCATACAATGAGCAGTTCTTC.

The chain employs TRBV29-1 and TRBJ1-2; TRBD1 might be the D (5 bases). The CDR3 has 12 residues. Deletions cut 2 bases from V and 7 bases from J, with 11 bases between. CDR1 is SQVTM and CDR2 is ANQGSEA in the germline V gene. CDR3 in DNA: TGCAGCGTTGAACCCCAGGGCCTTGGCTACACCTTC. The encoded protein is CSVEPQGLGYTF.

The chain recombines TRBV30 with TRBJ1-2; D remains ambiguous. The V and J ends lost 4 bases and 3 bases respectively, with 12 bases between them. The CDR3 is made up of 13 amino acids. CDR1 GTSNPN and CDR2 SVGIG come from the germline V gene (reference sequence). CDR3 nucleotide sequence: TGTGCCTGGAAGGCACCCTGGGACTATGGCTACACCTTC. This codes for CAWKAPWDYGYTF. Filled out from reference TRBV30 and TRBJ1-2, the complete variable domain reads SQTIHQWPATLVQPVGSPLSLECTVEGTSNPNLYWYRQAAGRGLQLLFYSVGIGQISSEVPQNLSASRPQDRQFILSSKKLLLSDSGFYLCAWKAPWDYGYTFGSGTRLTVV.